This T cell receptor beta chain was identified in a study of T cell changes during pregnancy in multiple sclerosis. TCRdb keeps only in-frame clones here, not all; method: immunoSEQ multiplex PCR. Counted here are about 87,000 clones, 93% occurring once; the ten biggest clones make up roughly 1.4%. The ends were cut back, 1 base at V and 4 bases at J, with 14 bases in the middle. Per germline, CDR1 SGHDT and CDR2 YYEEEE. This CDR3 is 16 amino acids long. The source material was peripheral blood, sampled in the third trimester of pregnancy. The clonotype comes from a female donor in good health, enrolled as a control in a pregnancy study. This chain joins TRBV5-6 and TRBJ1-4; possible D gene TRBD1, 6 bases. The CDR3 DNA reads TGTGCCAGCAGCTTGCTAACAGGGTTAGGTAATGAAAAACTGTTTTTT. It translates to CASSLLTGLGNEKLFF.